The 14 T cell receptor beta chains reported below all come from one sample, sequenced in a study of cytomegalovirus exposure and HLA in healthy donors. The PCR employed 60 Vbeta primers together with 13 Jbeta primers. Data came from immunoSEQ multiplex PCR; TCRdb stores just in-frame clones and leaves some out. Seen here are about 160,000 clones, approximately 81% observed once, and the top ten hold less than 3%. The specimen was PBMCs. The receptors originated from a female donor in good health and CMV-seronegative.

This clone appeared a few times. The V gene is TRBV16, the J gene TRBJ1-1, with D maybe TRBD1 (6 bases). The germline V gene encodes CDR1 KGHSY and CDR2 FQNENV. V lost 3 bases to trimming and J lost 0 bases, with 11 bases between them. The CDR3 contains 15 residues. CDR3 in amino acids: CASSHRQVLNTEAFF. CDR3 bases: TGTGCCAGCAGCCACCGACAGGTCCTGAACACTGAAGCTTTCTTT.

Here the CDR3 reads CASSRPGQGVSGANVLTF. The CDR3 nucleotides are TGTGCCAGCAGCAGACCGGGACAGGGGGTCTCTGGGGCCAACGTCCTGACTTTC. The chain has TRBV2 and TRBJ2-6, with TRBD1 matching 11 bases. V trimming: 6 bases; J trimming: 0 bases; junction bases outside the gene matches: 7. Germline CDR1 SNHLY, CDR2 FYNNEI. The CDR3 runs 18 residues.

The genes are TRBV5-4 and TRBJ1-2; 7 positions match TRBD1. The V and J ends lost 4 bases and 1 base, in that order; junction bases with no gene match: 4. CDR3 length: 14 amino acids. Germline lookup yields CDR1 SGHNT and CDR2 YYREEE (reference sequence). CDR3: CASSRQGGNYGYTF. DNA of the CDR3: TGTGCCAGCAGCCGACAGGGAGGTAACTATGGCTACACCTTC.

This clone has just a few counts. A junction end diverges from the germline sequence, so it may reflect a read error. The chain couples TRBV2 to TRBJ2-7; 10 nucleotides align to TRBD1. Germline V CDR1 and CDR2: SNHLY, FYNNEI. The CDR3 loop spans 12 amino acids. The DNA for the CDR3 is TGTGCCAGCAGTTATTCACCGGGACAGGGGAACTTC. Protein product: CASSYSPGQGNF.

This clone has a handful of counts. The V and J genes are TRBV10-3 and TRBJ2-7; perhaps TRBD2 as D (5 bases). V shed 10 bases and J shed 3 bases, with 19 bases lying between them. Germline CDR1 is ENHRY and CDR2 is SYGVKD. The CDR3 covers 14 residues. CDR3: CATQSGFPYYEQYF. The DNA of the CDR3 is TGTGCCACCCAATCGGGGTTTCCTTACTACGAGCAGTACTTC.

J is TRBJ2-3 and V is TRBV9; D is possibly TRBD1 (5 bases). The length of the CDR3 is 15 residues. V was trimmed by 0 bases and J by 1 base, leaving 9 bases between them. Germline CDR1 SGDLS, CDR2 YYNGEE. The CDR3 nucleotides read TGTGCCAGCAGCGTAGACGTCAGGGGCACAGATACGCAGTATTTT. This translates into CASSVDVRGTDTQYF.

The CDR3 protein is CASSYSAGSYNEQFF. CDR3 sequence (DNA): TGTGCCAGCAGTTACTCGGCCGGGTCCTACAATGAGCAGTTCTTC. The V call is TRBV6-5, the J call TRBJ2-1; D gene unclear. The CDR3 consists of 15 residues. V was shortened by 0 bases and J by 1 base, with 7 bases between the two germline ends. Germline V gene sequence: CDR1 MNHEY, CDR2 SVGAGI.

This rearrangement joins TRBV9 to TRBJ1-1; D is possibly TRBD1 (6 bases). Trimming cost V 3 bases and J 6 bases, with 15 bases left between them. Germline V gene lookup returns CDR1 SGDLS and CDR2 YYNGEE. The length of the CDR3 is 14 residues. CDR3 in DNA: TGTGCCAGCAGCGAGGGAGGGGGAATTCCTGAAGCTTTCTTT. Protein sequence: CASSEGGGIPEAFF.

The chain joins TRBV5-1 to TRBJ2-2, with 16 bases that match TRBD2. The CDR3 consists of 20 residues. V trimming: 4 bases; J trimming: 7 bases; junction bases outside the gene matches: 16. CDR1 and CDR2 (germline): SGHRS, YFSETQ. CDR3 DNA sequence: TGCGCCAGCAGCACGGGACTAGCGGGAGGGCCTGGAAGAGACGGCGGGGAGCTGTTTTTT. Translating it yields CASSTGLAGGPGRDGGELFF.

Here the CDR3 DNA reads TGTGCCAGCAGATCGGACAGTGGAAACACCATATATTTT. Translating gives CASRSDSGNTIYF. This sequence joins TRBV6-1 and TRBJ1-3; a possible D gene is TRBD1 (6 bases). Germline V gene data show CDR1 as MNHNS and CDR2 as SASEGT. Trimming took off 6 bases at V and 3 bases at J, with 9 bases between the two ends. The CDR3 sequence is 13 residues long.

The rearrangement joins TRBV6-5 to TRBJ1-1, with 7 bases that match TRBD1. Germline values: CDR1 MNHEY, CDR2 SVGAGI. The V gene end was trimmed by 6 bases and the J gene end by 4 bases; junction bases not matched to a gene: 2. The CDR3 totals 12 residues. The CDR3 nucleotides are TGTGCCAGCAGACACAGGGGCACTGAAGCTTTCTTT. Translating gives CASRHRGTEAFF.

The chain joins TRBV12-5 to TRBJ2-7; tentatively, D is TRBD2 (6 bases). V lost 7 bases and J lost 2, with 15 bases in between. Germline V gene lookup returns CDR1 LGHNT and CDR2 FRNRAP. The length of the CDR3 is 14 residues. This chain's CDR3 is CASAREWGTYEQYF. The CDR3 bases are TGTGCTAGTGCCCGGGAGTGGGGTACCTACGAGCAGTACTTC.

This chain links TRBV14 with TRBJ2-1; D unresolved. The V end lost 0 bases, the J end lost 2 bases, and 8 bases lay between the germline ends. The CDR3 is made up of 15 amino acids. The germline V gene encodes CDR1 SGHDN and CDR2 FVKESK. The CDR3 is CASSQELEAYNEQFF. The CDR3, as DNA: TGTGCCAGCAGCCAAGAATTAGAGGCCTACAATGAGCAGTTCTTC.

V is TRBV7-9 and J is TRBJ2-7; 8 nucleotides align to TRBD2. The CDR3 consists of 15 residues. Germline CDR1 and CDR2: SEHNR and FQNEAQ (reference sequence). The trim removed 8 bases at V and 5 bases at J, leaving 14 bases unmatched. CDR3 protein: CASADGERGIDEQYF. The CDR3, as DNA: TGTGCCAGCGCGGATGGGGAGCGGGGGATCGACGAGCAGTACTTC.